Presented here are 11 T cell receptor beta chains from one specimen sequenced in a study of control samples from healthy donors and cancer patients. Assay: immunoSEQ multiplex PCR; the TCRdb copy retains only in-frame clones and omits some. The sample holds around 200,000 clones, around 92% seen once. Sequencing used blood. These receptors were collected from a woman in her twenties or thirties in good health.

The sample holds one count of this clone. This chain joins TRBV11-2 and TRBJ2-1; D is undetermined. The CDR3 is made up of 12 amino acids. V lost 2 bases and J lost 5, with 4 bases in between. CDR1 SGHAT and CDR2 FQNNGV come from the germline V gene. CDR3 in amino acids: CASSLQHNEQFF. In DNA, the CDR3 is TGTGCCAGCAGCTTACAGCACAATGAGCAGTTCTTC.

This sequence joins TRBV19 and TRBJ1-1, with 8 nucleotides matching TRBD1. The germline gives CDR1 LNHDA, CDR2 SQIVND (reference sequence). The CDR3 is 15 residues long. V lost 7 bases to trimming and J lost 0 bases; unmatched junction nucleotides: 7. CDR3 protein: CASTRQGPMNTEAFF. Written as DNA, the CDR3 is TGTGCCAGTACCCGACAGGGGCCAATGAACACTGAAGCTTTCTTT.

CDR3 DNA sequence: TGTGCCAGCAGCCTACACACCGGGGAGCTGTTTTTT. Residues: CASSLHTGELFF. The rearrangement links TRBV7-9 to TRBJ2-2; D call uncertain. V was cut by 5 bases and J by 3 bases, with 4 bases left in between. The CDR3 consists of 12 residues. Germline lookup yields CDR1 SEHNR and CDR2 FQNEAQ (reference sequence).

This chain links TRBV27 with TRBJ1-5, with 9 bases that match TRBD1. CDR1 is MNHEY, CDR2 SMNVEV, per germline (reference sequence). CDR3 length: 13 amino acids. The V and J ends lost 6 bases and 6 bases, in that order; junction bases with no gene match: 3. DNA of the CDR3: TGTGCCAGCAGCCGGACAGGGGCTCAGCCCCAGCATTTT. Translation gives CASSRTGAQPQHF.

A single count supports this clone. The chain combines TRBV21-1 with TRBJ2-7; the table gives TRBD1 as D, unverified against the DNA. TRBV21-1 has pseudogene status. The CDR3 runs 15 residues. CDR3 protein: CASSKQDRPHYEQYF. CDR3 sequence (DNA): TGTGCCAGCAGCAAACAAGACAGGCCCCACTACGAGCAGTACTTC.

In its sample, this clone was seen a few times. V usage is TRBV10-1 and J usage is TRBJ1-1; a weak D match, TRBD1 (5 bases). This CDR3 has 13 amino acids. Per germline, CDR1 WNHNN and CDR2 SYGVQD (reference sequence). The germline V and J ends were trimmed by 5 bases and 2 bases, with 9 bases remaining between them. CDR3 sequence: CASSSQANTEAFF. As DNA, the CDR3 is TGCGCCAGCAGTTCACAGGCTAACACTGAAGCTTTCTTT.

This sequence joins TRBV15 and TRBJ2-5, with TRBD1 matching 7 bases. Per the germline V gene, CDR1 is LNHNV and CDR2 is YYDKDF (reference sequence). Trimming took 1 base from V and 1 from J; bases not matched to a gene: 9. This CDR3 comprises 17 residues. CDR3 coding DNA: TGTGCCACCAGCAGAGCCACAGGGGAATCTGGCCAAGAGACCCAGTACTTC. Amino acid sequence: CATSRATGESGQETQYF.

The rearrangement uses TRBV7-3 and TRBJ2-3; the match to TRBD2 covers 11 bases. CDR3 length equals 14 residues. Germline CDR1 and CDR2: SGHTA and FQGTGA. The V segment lost 5 bases and the J segment 4 bases; nucleotides outside the gene matches: 2. The CDR3 sequence: CASSIAGGPDTQYF. In nucleotides, the CDR3 is TGTGCCAGCAGCATAGCGGGGGGGCCAGATACGCAGTATTTT.

This chain links TRBV28 with TRBJ2-2, with TRBD2 identical over 9 bases. The V segment lost 5 bases and the J segment 4 bases; nucleotides outside the gene matches: 8. Germline values: CDR1 MDHEN, CDR2 SYDVKM. The CDR3 is 16 residues long. CDR3 nucleotide sequence: TGTGCCAGCAGTAAACCGGGACTAGCACTCACCGGGGAGCTGTTTTTT. This codes for CASSKPGLALTGELFF.

V and J are TRBV12-2 and TRBJ1-2; TRBD1, as called in the table, went unchecked against the DNA. TRBV12-2 is a documented pseudogene. This CDR3 contains 17 residues. The chain's CDR3 is CASRLAGDRGRSYGYTF. The CDR3 DNA follows: TGTGCAAGTCGCTTAGCGGGGGACAGGGGGCGCAGCTATGGCTACACCTTC.

The J gene is TRBJ1-5, the V gene TRBV16; D remains unclear. In germline, CDR1 is KGHSY, CDR2 FQNENV. Trimming pared 0 bases from V and 0 bases from J, leaving 9 bases between. CDR3 length: 16 residues. CDR3 DNA: TGTGCCAGCAGCCAATCGGCAGTAGATAGCAATCAGCCCCAGCATTTT. Its translation is CASSQSAVDSNQPQHF.